A selection of T cell receptor beta chains follows, all from one sample in a study of cytomegalovirus exposure and HLA in healthy donors. Profiling relied on immunoSEQ multiplex PCR, and the TCRdb table lists in-frame clones only, not all of them. The data contain about 130,000 clones, roughly 85% of them singletons. Sequencing was performed on PBMCs. These receptors all come from a man aged 35 to 55 in good health and CMV-seropositive. Each CDR3 is given with its conserved first and last residue. D genes are given only for firm matches. A clone size is listed for some rows: how often the clone was seen (once, few, many), or a class if it is expanded.

size	V	J	D	CDR3	DNA
NA	TRBV30	TRBJ2-5	NA	CAWTSGGTQYF	TGTGCCTGGACTTCCGGGGGGACCCAGTACTTC
NA	TRBV14	TRBJ1-2	NA	CASSQDPRVYGYTF	TGTGCCAGCAGCCAAGATCCTCGGGTGTATGGCTACACCTTC
NA	TRBV7-6	TRBJ2-7	NA	CASSSGTTGTLAAYEQYF	TGTGCCAGCAGCTCTGGAACGACAGGGACACTAGCCGCCTACGAGCAGTACTTC
NA	TRBV27	TRBJ2-1	NA	CASSLLQGEQFF	TGTGCCAGCAGTTTATTGCAGGGCGAGCAGTTCTTC
NA	TRBV30	TRBJ2-7	NA	CACTRFWLARSYEQYF	TGTGCCTGCACTCGTTTTTGGCTAGCGCGCTCCTACGAGCAGTACTTC
NA	TRBV28	TRBJ2-7	NA	CASSLDLNPGEQYF	TGTGCCAGCAGTTTGGACCTCAATCCGGGAGAGCAGTACTTC
NA	TRBV5-6	TRBJ2-3	NA	CASSPIGDTQYF	TGTGCCAGCAGTCCTATCGGGGATACGCAGTATTTT
NA	TRBV30	TRBJ2-4	TRBD2	CAWTRGGSGKNIQYF	TGTGCCTGGACCCGGGGCGGGAGCGGCAAAAACATTCAGTACTTC
NA	TRBV14	TRBJ1-1	NA	CASSQDQNTEAFF	TGTGCCAGCAGCCAAGATCAAAATACTGAAGCTTTCTTT
NA	TRBV28	TRBJ1-1	TRBD1	CASSDPDREGTEAFF	TGTGCCAGCAGTGATCCGGACAGGGAAGGTACTGAAGCTTTCTTT
NA	TRBV4-1	TRBJ2-7	NA	CASSHGASYEQYF	TGCGCCAGCAGCCATGGGGCCAGCTACGAGCAGTACTTC
few	TRBV6-5	TRBJ2-5	NA	CASSYSIWMGGKTQYF	TGTGCCAGCAGTTACTCGATTTGGATGGGGGGAAAGACCCAGTACTTC
NA	TRBV7-9	TRBJ1-2	NA	CASNDGHLRYGYTF	TGTGCCAGCAACGACGGACATCTGCGCTATGGCTACACCTTC
NA	TRBV7-8	TRBJ1-5	TRBD1	CASSLLRGSQPQHF	TGTGCCAGCAGCCTCCTCAGGGGGAGCCAGCCCCAGCATTTT
few	TRBV28	TRBJ2-2	TRBD2	CASSLWREGNTGELFF	TGTGCCAGCAGTTTATGGCGGGAGGGTAACACCGGGGAGCTGTTTTTT
NA	TRBV29-1	TRBJ2-7	NA	CSVGSGLTYEQYF	TGCAGCGTTGGGTCAGGCCTAACCTACGAGCAGTACTTC
NA	TRBV5-1	TRBJ1-1	TRBD1	CASSLEDRAAFF	TGCGCCAGCAGCTTGGAGGACAGGGCGGCTTTCTTT
NA	TRBV7-8	TRBJ2-7	TRBD1	CASSLGRQGTYEQYF	TGTGCCAGCAGCTTAGGTAGACAGGGCACCTACGAGCAGTACTTC
NA	TRBV12-5	TRBJ2-3	NA	CASGGRGRDTQYF	TGTGCTAGTGGGGGCCGGGGTAGAGATACGCAGTATTTT
few	TRBV19	TRBJ2-7	TRBD2	CASSKGTSGRRFREQYF	TGTGCCAGTAGTAAAGGGACTAGCGGGAGAAGATTTCGGGAGCAGTACTTC
NA	TRBV30	TRBJ2-7	TRBD1	CAWADRAKPREQYF	TGTGCCTGGGCAGACAGGGCAAAACCCCGCGAGCAGTACTTC
NA	TRBV11-3	TRBJ2-1	NA	CASSYGQGTRFNEQFF	TGTGCCAGCAGCTACGGACAGGGGACTAGATTCAATGAGCAGTTCTTC
few	TRBV10-3	TRBJ2-1	TRBD2	CAISGSTGTSGSNEQFF	TGTGCCATCAGTGGGTCTACCGGGACTAGCGGGAGCAATGAGCAGTTCTTC
NA	TRBV13	TRBJ2-1	TRBD2	CASSLEAGGYNEQFF	TGTGCCAGCAGCTTAGAAGCGGGAGGATACAATGAGCAGTTCTTC
NA	TRBV10-1	TRBJ2-7	NA	CASSESRGGTEQYF	TGCGCCAGCAGTGAGTCCCGAGGCGGGACCGAGCAGTACTTC
NA	TRBV6-6	TRBJ1-1	NA	CASSYRGDAFF	TGTGCCAGCAGTTACAGGGGTGACGCTTTCTTT
NA	TRBV9	TRBJ1-2	TRBD1	CASSPAGTGFGYTF	TGTGCCAGCAGCCCAGCCGGGACAGGGTTCGGCTACACCTTC
NA	TRBV12-5	TRBJ1-4	TRBD1	CASGLGDSSTNEKLFF	TGTGCTAGTGGTTTGGGGGACAGTTCAACTAATGAAAAACTGTTTTTT
NA	TRBV19	TRBJ2-1	TRBD2	CASSMAVGLAGGKSYNEQFF	TGTGCCAGTAGTATGGCCGTTGGGCTAGCGGGAGGGAAGTCCTACAATGAGCAGTTCTTC
NA	TRBV27	TRBJ2-3	NA	CASSLVTGKGLHTQYF	TGTGCCAGCAGTTTAGTAACGGGAAAAGGCCTACATACGCAGTATTTT
NA	TRBV13	TRBJ1-1	NA	CASRRGARANTEAFF	TGTGCCAGCAGGCGGGGAGCCCGGGCGAACACTGAAGCTTTCTTT
NA	TRBV2	TRBJ2-2	NA	CASSAGQITNTGELFF	TGTGCCAGCAGTGCTGGACAGATAACGAACACCGGGGAGCTGTTTTTT
NA	TRBV12-5	TRBJ2-5	NA	CASGLVSETQYF	TGTGCTAGTGGTTTGGTGTCGGAGACCCAGTACTTC
NA	TRBV6-4	TRBJ2-2	TRBD2	CASGRGEGTGELFF	TGTGCCAGCGGCAGAGGGGAGGGGACCGGGGAGCTGTTTTTT
once	TRBV7-9	TRBJ2-7	TRBD1	CASSLGPGQGAYEQYF	TGTGCCAGCAGCTTAGGTCCGGGACAGGGGGCTTACGAGCAGTACTTC
NA	TRBV18	TRBJ1-1	NA	CASSPPGHLGPLNTEAFF	TGTGCCAGCTCACCCCCGGGACACCTGGGACCTTTGAACACTGAAGCTTTCTTT
few	TRBV9	TRBJ1-1	NA	CASSSSGALNTEAFF	TGTGCCAGCAGCTCTTCAGGGGCCCTGAACACTGAAGCTTTCTTT
NA	TRBV5-4	TRBJ2-3	NA	CAIRIGPGVTADTQYF	TGTGCCATCCGGATCGGCCCGGGAGTTACCGCAGATACGCAGTATTTT
NA	TRBV30	TRBJ2-7	NA	CAWKRDSAYYEQYF	TGTGCCTGGAAAAGGGACTCCGCATACTACGAGCAGTACTTC
NA	TRBV6-6	TRBJ2-7	TRBD1	CASSSSARQGRNEQYF	TGTGCCAGCAGTTCTTCCGCCCGACAGGGGAGGAACGAGCAGTACTTC
NA	TRBV5-6	TRBJ2-7	NA	CASSLAPEAYEQYF	TGTGCCAGCAGCTTGGCCCCGGAGGCCTACGAGCAGTACTTC
NA	TRBV9	TRBJ2-3	NA	CASSGTAPQGTDTQYF	TGTGCCAGCAGCGGGACAGCTCCTCAAGGCACAGATACGCAGTATTTT
NA	TRBV29-1	TRBJ1-1	NA	CSVDRALNTEAFF	TGCAGCGTTGACAGGGCACTGAACACTGAAGCTTTCTTT
few	TRBV9	TRBJ2-2	TRBD2	CASSVGSAGAIYTGELFF	TGTGCCAGCAGCGTAGGATCAGCGGGAGCCATCTACACCGGGGAGCTGTTTTTT
NA	TRBV4-2	TRBJ2-5	NA	CASSLRPVGAGQETQYF	TGTGCCAGCAGCCTAAGGCCGGTAGGGGCAGGTCAAGAGACCCAGTACTTC
NA	TRBV6-1	TRBJ2-3	TRBD1	CASSGRTGVSTDTQYF	TGTGCCAGCAGTGGACGGACAGGGGTGAGCACAGATACGCAGTATTTT
NA	TRBV6-1	TRBJ1-6	TRBD1	CASERDRGNSPLHF	TGTGCCAGCGAACGGGACAGGGGAAATTCACCCCTCCACTTT
NA	TRBV19	TRBJ1-2	TRBD1	CASSSPRGHSYGYTF	TGTGCCAGTAGTAGCCCCAGGGGGCACAGCTATGGCTACACCTTC
NA	TRBV7-9	TRBJ2-3	NA	CASSLDRERSSTDTQYF	TGTGCCAGCAGCTTAGATCGTGAGCGGAGTAGCACAGATACGCAGTATTTT
NA	TRBV28	TRBJ2-7	TRBD1	CASRGTGSEEQYF	TGTGCCAGCAGGGGGACAGGGTCCGAGGAGCAGTACTTC
NA	TRBV30	TRBJ2-7	TRBD1	CAWRRDSVLVEQYF	TGTGCCTGGAGGAGGGACAGTGTACTTGTAGAGCAGTACTTC
NA	TRBV6-5	TRBJ1-5	NA	CASSQTGPSNQPQHF	TGTGCCAGCAGCCAGACAGGCCCTAGCAATCAGCCCCAGCATTTT
NA	TRBV4-1	TRBJ2-1	TRBD2	CASSPLGLAGGSGEQFF	TGCGCCAGCAGCCCCTTGGGACTAGCGGGAGGAAGCGGTGAGCAGTTCTTC
once	TRBV9	TRBJ2-3	NA	CASSVVSLADTQYF	TGTGCCAGCAGCGTAGTGAGCTTGGCAGATACGCAGTATTTT
NA	TRBV21-1	TRBJ2-1	NA	CARRSGKPSYNEQFF	TGTGCCAGGAGAAGCGGGAAGCCTTCCTACAATGAGCAGTTCTTC